The 32 T cell receptor beta chains reported below all come from one sample, sequenced in a study of T-cell memory formation after mild COVID-19 (dated by TCRdb to the early 2020s). Library preparation employed 5' RACE. The sample was run on an Illumina NovaSeq 6000. Using fastp at Q25 and MiXCR, TCRdb reprocessed the public reads and kept productive beta chains. For every CDR3 protein sequence, its rows merge into one entry that carries the most common genes and DNA. The sample data list under 550,000 distinct CDR3 sequences, and roughly 20% of these were observed just once. The top ten clones comprise about 12% of the sample. Sequences were obtained from PBMCs or a T cell subset sorted from them (not recorded which). All receptors come from an adult woman who had mild COVID-19 (a few samples of this study predate the infection). The sample titles of this study are shuffled in the database, so cell type and time point are left out; the donor was told from shared clones.

The rearrangement uses TRBV28 and TRBJ2-1; weak D call: TRBD2 (6 bases). The ends were cut back, 3 bases at V and 0 bases at J, with 12 bases in the middle. The CDR3 extends over 16 amino acids. Germline lookup yields CDR1 MDHEN and CDR2 SYDVKM. CDR3 protein: CASSFGGKSSYNEQFF. For the CDR3, the DNA is TGTGCCAGCAGTTTTGGGGGGAAAAGCTCCTACAATGAGCAGTTCTTC.

V is TRBV12-3 or TRBV12-4 and J is TRBJ1-5, with D uncertain. V was shortened by 1 base and J by 0 bases, with 7 bases between the two germline ends. The CDR3 is made up of 15 amino acids. The CDR3 spells CASSLGPYSNQPQHF. CDR3 sequence (DNA): TGTGCCAGCAGTTTAGGACCGTATAGCAATCAGCCCCAGCATTTT.

This clonotype was detected a few times. The chain combines TRBV9 with TRBJ2-7, with 10 bases identical to TRBD1. The CDR3 consists of 15 residues. The J segment lost 3 bases and the V segment lost 0 bases, leaving 3 bases of the junction unmatched. Germline V gives CDR1 SGDLS, CDR2 YYNGEE. In DNA, the CDR3 is TGTGCCAGCAGCGTAGCCGGGACAGGGGACTACGAGCAGTACTTC. It codes for CASSVAGTGDYEQYF.

This clonotype was observed a single time. The V call is TRBV10-2, the J call TRBJ2-5; 13 nucleotides match TRBD2. This CDR3 has 16 amino acids. Germline V CDR1 and CDR2: WSHSY, SAAADI. V shed 5 bases and J 7 bases; nucleotides not matched to a gene: 10. The CDR3 loop reads CASSSPGLAGAGTQYF. The CDR3 DNA follows: TGCGCCAGCAGTTCTCCCGGACTAGCGGGAGCCGGGACCCAGTACTTC.

The chain links TRBV9 to TRBJ2-2; tentative D call: TRBD2 (5 bases). This CDR3 region has 15 residues. Trimming pared 0 bases from V and 3 bases from J, leaving 9 bases between. Germline CDR1 SGDLS, CDR2 YYNGEE. The CDR3 reads CASSVGSGYTGELFF. The DNA for the CDR3 is TGTGCCAGCAGCGTAGGAAGCGGCTACACCGGGGAGCTGTTTTTT.

This clonotype came up a few times. The V call is TRBV4-1, the J call TRBJ2-7, with a weak D call TRBD2 (5 bases). The CDR3 has 15 amino acids. The V end lost 1 base, the J end lost 2 bases, and 12 bases lay between the germline ends. The germline gives CDR1 MGHRA, CDR2 YSYEKL. The CDR3 is CASSQGGIRPYEQYF. CDR3 nucleotide sequence: TGCGCCAGCAGCCAAGGAGGGATCAGACCCTACGAGCAGTACTTC.

This sequence joins TRBV6-5 and TRBJ2-6; 7 bases align to TRBD1. Trimming took 6 bases from V and 0 from J; bases not matched to a gene: 8. This CDR3 is 17 amino acids long. The germline gives CDR1 MNHEY, CDR2 SVGAGI. The CDR3 coding sequence is TGTGCCAGCAGGAAGACAGGGATTAGCTCTGGGGCCAACGTCCTGACTTTC. Amino acid sequence: CASRKTGISSGANVLTF.

V is TRBV6-2 or TRBV6-3 and J is TRBJ2-1; 7 bases map to TRBD2. The CDR3 has 14 amino acids. Germline-derived CDR1 and CDR2 are MNHEY and SVGEGT. V lost 4 bases and J lost 10; bases outside the gene matches: 10. The chain's CDR3 is CASSLAGVGSEQFF. Written as DNA, the CDR3 is TGTGCCAGCAGTTTAGCGGGCGTCGGGAGCGAGCAGTTCTTC.

Only a few counts were recorded for this clonotype. CDR3 sequence: CASSPDSRGSGTQYF. Written as DNA, the CDR3 is TGTGCCAGCTCACCGGATTCGCGGGGTAGCGGGACCCAGTACTTC. The rearrangement uses TRBV18 and TRBJ2-5; the D gene is possibly TRBD2 (6 bases). Germline assignment: CDR1 KGHSH and CDR2 LQKENI. CDR3 length equals 15 residues. With 3 bases removed from V and 7 bases from J, the gap between germline ends came to 18 bases.

This chain connects TRBV11-2 to TRBJ2-7, with D possibly TRBD2 on 6 matching bases. The ends were cut back, 3 bases at V and 1 base at J, with 10 bases in the middle. The CDR3 totals 14 residues. From germline, CDR1 is SGHAT and CDR2 FQNNGV. CDR3: CASSFGTFSYEQYF. CDR3 sequence (DNA): TGTGCCAGCAGCTTCGGGACTTTTTCCTACGAGCAGTACTTC.

This clonotype was observed many times. The chain employs TRBV15 and TRBJ2-7; D unresolved. The CDR3 runs 14 residues. Germline values: CDR1 LNHNV, CDR2 YYDKDF (reference sequence). V lost 0 bases and J lost 3, with 9 bases in between. Here the CDR3 DNA reads TGTGCCACCAGCAGAGACCGACGAGGCTACGAGCAGTACTTC. Encoded protein: CATSRDRRGYEQYF.

The chain joins TRBV29-1 to TRBJ2-1, with TRBD2 matching over 10 bases. CDR1 is SQVTM and CDR2 is ANQGSEA in the germline V gene. CDR3 size: 14 residues. V shed 3 bases, J shed 3 bases, and the junction held 2 bases outside the gene matches. CDR3 DNA: TGCAGCGTTGAGCCTAGCGGGAGCTACAATGAGCAGTTCTTC. This sequence encodes CSVEPSGSYNEQFF.

The table lists this clonotype with a few counts. J is TRBJ2-5 and V is TRBV4-1; 7 bases map to TRBD2. The CDR3 is 14 amino acids. Germline V CDR1 and CDR2: MGHRA, YSYEKL. V gave up 8 bases and J gave up 0 bases; unmatched junction bases: 6. DNA for the CDR3: TGCGCCAGCTCTCAGCTAGCGGACCAAGAGACCCAGTACTTC. Its protein is CASSQLADQETQYF.

V and J are TRBV24-1 and TRBJ2-7, with TRBD1 matching 8 bases. This CDR3 has 15 residues. The V segment lost 3 bases and the J segment 4 bases; nucleotides outside the gene matches: 7. Per the germline V gene, CDR1 is KGHDR and CDR2 is SFDVKD. The CDR3 nucleotides are TGTGCCACCAGTGATACCACAGGGGGACCTTACGAGCAGTACTTC. This encodes CATSDTTGGPYEQYF.

This clonotype appeared many times. The chain joins TRBV10-3 to TRBJ2-5; D gene unclear. Trimming removed 6 bases at V and 5 bases at J, with 4 bases between. CDR3 length equals 10 residues. Germline V lookup: CDR1 ENHRY, CDR2 SYGVKD. CDR3 DNA: TGTGCCATCAGCCAGGAGACCCAGTACTTC. It codes for CAISQETQYF.

The rearrangement uses TRBV4-1 and TRBJ1-6; D possibly corresponds to TRBD1 (5 bases). This CDR3 has 16 amino acids. Germline lookup yields CDR1 MGHRA and CDR2 YSYEKL. Between the trimmed V and J ends, which lost 5 bases and 6 bases, there was a span of 17 bases. The CDR3 loop is CASSDNFHGGNSPLHF. The CDR3 coding sequence is TGCGCCAGCAGCGATAACTTCCATGGGGGTAATTCACCCCTCCACTTT.

This clonotype showed up just a few times. The gene calls are TRBV7-3 and TRBJ2-5; weak D call: TRBD1 (6 bases). CDR3 length: 13 amino acids. V was shortened by 5 bases and J by 5 bases, with 12 bases between the two germline ends. The germline gives CDR1 SGHTA, CDR2 FQGTGA. CDR3 sequence (DNA): TGTGCCAGCAGCCCTAACAGGGACGAGACCCAGTACTTC. It specifies CASSPNRDETQYF.

A few counts support this clonotype. This rearrangement joins TRBV12-3 or TRBV12-4 to TRBJ2-2, with no clear D. The CDR3 is made up of 15 amino acids. Deletions cut 3 bases from V and 4 bases from J, with 12 bases between. The CDR3 DNA reads TGTGCCAGCAGTTTTTGGCAGGTGGCCACCGGGGAGCTGTTTTTT. Translating gives CASSFWQVATGELFF.

J is TRBJ1-1 and V is TRBV13, with a weak D call TRBD1 (5 bases). The CDR3 length is 15 residues. V shed 5 bases and J shed 0 bases, with 13 bases lying between them. From germline, CDR1 is PRHDT and CDR2 FYEKMQ (reference sequence). CDR3 amino acids: CASSQGRLMNTEAFF. The CDR3 DNA reads as TGTGCCAGCAGCCAGGGACGGCTCATGAACACTGAAGCTTTCTTT.

The rearrangement uses TRBV4-2 and TRBJ2-1, with TRBD2 identical over 9 bases. The CDR3 extends over 17 amino acids. Trimming at V came to 0 bases and at J to 5 bases, leaving 8 bases not matched to a gene. Germline V lookup: CDR1 LGHNA, CDR2 YNFKEQ. CDR3 sequence reads: CASSQDPAGGLNNEQFF. DNA of the CDR3: TGTGCCAGCAGCCAAGATCCAGCGGGGGGCCTTAACAATGAGCAGTTCTTC.

The rearrangement uses TRBV19 and TRBJ1-1; TRBD1 might be the D (5 bases). Germline lookup yields CDR1 LNHDA and CDR2 SQIVND (reference sequence). The CDR3 extends over 13 amino acids. V gave up 6 bases and J gave up 6 bases, with 14 bases separating them. CDR3 sequence: CASRTTQTAEAFF. The CDR3 DNA reads TGTGCCAGTAGAACGACCCAGACAGCTGAAGCTTTCTTT.

The J gene is TRBJ1-3, the V gene TRBV2; D gene uncertain. CDR3 size: 15 residues. CDR1 is SNHLY, CDR2 FYNNEI, per germline. The ends were cut back, 6 bases at V and 0 bases at J, with 12 bases in the middle. The CDR3, as DNA: TGTGCCAGCAGAGCCAGAGGTATCTCTGGAAACACCATATATTTT. Amino acid sequence: CASRARGISGNTIYF.

The V call is TRBV12-3 or TRBV12-4, the J call TRBJ1-1, with no clear D. V lost 4 bases and J 1 base, leaving 13 bases between the germline ends. The length of the CDR3 is 15 residues. The CDR3 sequence is CASSSLGVRNTEAFF. CDR3 DNA: TGTGCCAGCAGTTCCCTTGGTGTACGGAACACTGAAGCTTTCTTT.

This chain connects TRBV12-5 to TRBJ2-1, with D possibly being TRBD1 (6 bases). The CDR3 has 18 amino acids. The germline gives CDR1 LGHNT, CDR2 FRNRAP. V was pared by 0 bases and J by 10 bases, with 25 bases between. CDR3 nucleotide sequence: TGTGCTAGTGGTTTGGTACGTTTCGGGGAACAGGGAAAAAGCGAGCAGTTCTTC. This translates into CASGLVRFGEQGKSEQFF.

V gene TRBV7-3 combines with J gene TRBJ1-5; the D gene is possibly TRBD1 (5 bases). Trimming shortened V by 5 bases and J by 4 bases, and 15 bases separated the two germline ends. The CDR3 is made up of 15 amino acids. The V gene's germline CDR1 is SGHTA and CDR2 FQGTGA. This CDR3 reads CASSLKTGPNQPQHF. The CDR3 DNA follows: TGTGCCAGCAGCCTAAAGACGGGACCGAATCAGCCCCAGCATTTT.

This clonotype appeared a few times. The chain employs TRBV18 and TRBJ2-7; no clear D gene. V lost 3 bases, J lost 1 base, and 13 bases lay in between. Germline V gives CDR1 KGHSH, CDR2 LQKENI. CDR3 length equals 15 residues. CDR3 DNA: TGTGCCAGCTCACCGGCGATAACGGATTCCTACGAGCAGTACTTC. Its translation: CASSPAITDSYEQYF. Drawing the rest from reference TRBV18 and TRBJ2-7, the complete variable domain is NAGVMQNPRHLVRRRGQEARLRCSPMKGHSHVYWYRQLPEEGLKFMVYLQKENIIDESGMPKERFSAEFPKEGPSILRIQQVVRGDSAAYFCASSPAITDSYEQYFGPGTRLTVT.

V usage is TRBV19 and J usage is TRBJ2-6, with D tentatively TRBD2 (6 bases). Trimming removed 1 base at V and 0 bases at J, with 13 bases between. This CDR3 contains 18 residues. CDR1 and CDR2 from the germline V gene are LNHDA and SQIVND (reference sequence). Here the CDR3 reads CASSIGLEYNSGANVLTF. CDR3 in DNA: TGTGCCAGTAGTATAGGACTAGAGTATAACTCTGGGGCCAACGTCCTGACTTTC.

This chain joins TRBV6-2 or TRBV6-3 and TRBJ2-7, with TRBD1 identical over 8 bases. V trimming: 0 bases; J trimming: 2 bases; junction bases outside the gene matches: 0. The CDR3 covers 14 residues. CDR1 MNHEY and CDR2 SVGEGT come from the germline V gene. The CDR3 loop reads CASSYSTGAYEQYF. DNA of the CDR3: TGTGCCAGCAGTTACTCGACAGGGGCCTACGAGCAGTACTTC.

The chain links TRBV7-2 to TRBJ2-5, with D tentatively TRBD1 (5 bases). V was cut by 6 bases and J by 5 bases, with 25 bases left in between. This CDR3 comprises 17 residues. Germline V lookup: CDR1 SGHTA, CDR2 FQGNSA. The CDR3 DNA is TGTGCCAGCAGAATAGGAAAGGCGGTCAGGGCTTCGGAGACCCAGTACTTC. Protein: CASRIGKAVRASETQYF. Combining the CDR3 with reference TRBV7-2 and TRBJ2-5 gives the whole variable domain GAGVSQSPSNKVTEKGKDVELRCDPISGHTALYWYRQSLGQGLEFLIYFQGNSAPDKSGLPSDRFSAERTGGSVSTLTIQRTQQEDSAVYLCASRIGKAVRASETQYFGPGTRLLVL.

In its sample, this clonotype was seen a few times. The CDR3, as DNA: TGTGCCACCCGACAGGGGCCCTACAATGAGCAGTTCTTC. This sequence encodes CATRQGPYNEQFF. The chain combines TRBV27 with TRBJ2-1; 8 bases are shared with TRBD1. The ends lost 10 bases at V and 2 bases at J; junction bases unmatched: 4. Per germline, CDR1 MNHEY and CDR2 SMNVEV (reference sequence). The CDR3 is made up of 13 amino acids.

The chain carries TRBV20-1 and TRBJ1-5; D unresolved. CDR1 is DFQATT, CDR2 SNEGSKA, per germline (reference sequence). The CDR3 covers 17 residues. V shed 0 bases and J shed 2 bases, with 17 bases lying between them. The CDR3 region is CSARERLDYYGNQPQHF. For the CDR3, the DNA is TGCAGTGCTAGAGAGCGACTTGATTACTATGGCAATCAGCCCCAGCATTTT.

This chain links TRBV7-9 with TRBJ1-4; a weak D match, TRBD1 (6 bases). The V gene's germline CDR1 is SEHNR and CDR2 FQNEAQ (reference sequence). V gave up 2 bases and J gave up 6 bases, with 19 bases separating them. CDR3 length: 17 amino acids. The CDR3 DNA is TGTGCCAGCAGCTTACGGACCTACAGGGTTCGGGATGAAAAACTGTTTTTT. It yields the protein CASSLRTYRVRDEKLFF.